Following are 20 T cell receptor beta chains from one sample sequenced in a study of graft-versus-host responses after intestinal transplantation (dated by TCRdb to about 2021). The method behind the library was the immunoSEQ multiplex PCR assay. TCRdb's version of the immuneACCESS table is confined to in-frame rearrangements and falls short of the full clone set. An unresolved V gene accounts for under half of the shortfall where checked; the remainder is of unknown origin. This sample is represented by 45,000 to 50,000 clones; over 85% of them were singletons. The top ten hold about 5.5% of the sample. Sequencing was performed on PBMCs, taken roughly 860 days after a first intestinal transplant, on the day of a second. These receptors originate from a human patient who received an intestinal transplant, so some T cells may come from the graft donor.

The chain recombines TRBV2 with TRBJ2-1, with 8 positions matching TRBD1. Per the germline V gene, CDR1 is SNHLY and CDR2 is FYNNEI. The length of the CDR3 is 14 residues. V dropped 7 bases and J dropped 4; count of bases not matched to a gene: 6. In DNA, the CDR3 is TGTGCCAGCAACACGGACAGGGAGTACAATGAGCAGTTCTTC. The encoded protein is CASNTDREYNEQFF.

This chain connects TRBV19 to TRBJ1-5; maybe TRBD1 (6 bases). V lost 6 bases, J lost 6 bases, and 12 bases lay in between. The CDR3 has 13 amino acids. Germline V gene lookup returns CDR1 LNHDA and CDR2 SQIVND (reference sequence). CDR3 sequence (DNA): TGTGCCAGTAGCCGGACAGAGAGTCAGCCCCAGCATTTT. Residues: CASSRTESQPQHF.

The rearrangement links TRBV6-5 to TRBJ2-2; D possibly matches TRBD1 or TRBD2 (5 bases each). Trimming shortened V by 5 bases and J by 1 base, and 11 bases separated the two germline ends. CDR1 is MNHEY, CDR2 SVGAGI, per germline. This CDR3 has 15 amino acids. Here the CDR3 reads CASSQLGVNTGELFF. CDR3 in DNA: TGTGCCAGCAGTCAATTGGGGGTGAACACCGGGGAGCTGTTTTTT.

CDR3 loop: CASSWDNYGYTF. CDR3 bases: TGTGCCAGCAGCTGGGACAACTATGGCTACACCTTC. V usage is TRBV5-5 and J usage is TRBJ1-2, with D perhaps matching TRBD1 (5 bases). From germline, CDR1 is SGHKS and CDR2 YYEKEE (reference sequence). The CDR3 consists of 12 residues. V lost 3 bases to trimming and J lost 2 bases, with 5 bases between them.

The chain employs TRBV6-6 and TRBJ1-3; a possible D gene is TRBD1 (5 bases). CDR3 length equals 15 residues. Trimming removed 8 bases at V and 4 bases at J, with 18 bases between. Looked up from germline, CDR1 is MNHNY and CDR2 is SVGAGI (reference sequence). The CDR3 DNA follows: TGTGCCAGCGGCCTGGGGCGGGCAGGGGGAAACACCATATATTTT. Protein: CASGLGRAGGNTIYF.

This clone has a single count. The V gene is TRBV5-4, the J gene TRBJ2-7; either TRBD1 or TRBD2 may fit D (5 bases each). Germline V gives CDR1 SGHNT, CDR2 YYREEE (reference sequence). The length of the CDR3 is 14 residues. V was trimmed by 1 base and J by 3 bases, leaving 11 bases between them. For the CDR3, the DNA is TGTGCCAGCAGCTTGAAGAGGGGAGACTACGAGCAGTACTTC. Translation gives CASSLKRGDYEQYF.

The chain joins TRBV6-5 to TRBJ2-3; 8 bases are shared with TRBD1. V lost 1 base to trimming and J lost 9 bases; unmatched junction nucleotides: 9. The CDR3 is 15 residues long. CDR1 MNHEY and CDR2 SVGAGI come from the germline V gene. The CDR3 loop reads CASSYYGTGSGTQYF. The CDR3 DNA reads TGTGCCAGCAGTTACTACGGGACAGGTTCCGGCACGCAGTATTTT.

The chain has TRBV28 and TRBJ2-1; 13 positions agree with TRBD2. Germline V gives CDR1 MDHEN, CDR2 SYDVKM. V gave up 3 bases and J gave up 4 bases; unmatched junction bases: 0. CDR3 length equals 15 residues. DNA for the CDR3: TGTGCCAGCAGTTTGACTAGCGGGAGGTACAATGAGCAGTTCTTC. Translated, it gives CASSLTSGRYNEQFF.

J is TRBJ1-4 and V is TRBV4-2, with D maybe TRBD1 (5 bases). Germline CDR1 reads LGHNA; CDR2 reads YNFKEQ. The CDR3 totals 16 residues. V lost 1 base to trimming and J lost 7 bases, with 16 bases between them. CDR3 residues: CASSQGQIGRAEKLFF. The DNA of the CDR3 is TGTGCCAGCAGCCAAGGACAGATAGGCAGGGCTGAAAAACTGTTTTTT.

The CDR3 region has the DNA TGTGCCAGCAGCCCGCCCAGACAGGGGACTCCTCTAGAGACCCAGTACTTC. Protein sequence: CASSPPRQGTPLETQYF. This rearrangement joins TRBV7-9 to TRBJ2-5, with 8 bases that match TRBD1. CDR3 length: 17 amino acids. With V trimmed by 5 bases and J by 4 bases, 15 bases remained unmatched. Germline CDR1 reads SEHNR; CDR2 reads FQNEAQ (reference sequence).

The V call is TRBV21-1, the J call TRBJ2-3; the tabulated D call, TRBD2, remains unverified against the DNA. TRBV21-1 is a recognized pseudogene. This CDR3 is 20 amino acids long. CDR3 in DNA: TGTGCCAGCAGCAACTTACTCCGAAGCGGGGGGCGCCCGAGCACAGATACGCAGTATTTT. Its protein is CASSNLLRSGGRPSTDTQYF.

This chain joins TRBV14 and TRBJ1-2, with 10 bases that match TRBD1. Germline V gene sequence: CDR1 SGHDN, CDR2 FVKESK. The CDR3 is 15 residues long. V trimming: 3 bases; J trimming: 6 bases; junction bases outside the gene matches: 7. The CDR3 reads CASSHLDRGYDGYTF. CDR3 nucleotides: TGTGCCAGCAGCCATCTGGACAGGGGGTATGATGGCTACACCTTC.

The chain employs TRBV28 and TRBJ2-3; D is undetermined. Germline CDR1 reads MDHEN; CDR2 reads SYDVKM. V was trimmed by 8 bases and J by 1 base, leaving 10 bases between them. The CDR3 loop spans 13 amino acids. The CDR3 loop is CASRHSGTDTQYF. The CDR3 coding sequence is TGTGCCAGCCGTCATTCGGGCACAGATACGCAGTATTTT.

The chain couples TRBV30 to TRBJ2-7; a weak D match, TRBD2 (5 bases). CDR1 and CDR2 from the germline V gene are GTSNPN and SVGIG (reference sequence). V lost 3 bases and J lost 3, with 9 bases in between. The CDR3 runs 12 residues. The CDR3 loop is CAWSRTVYEQYF. The CDR3 DNA follows: TGTGCCTGGAGCCGGACTGTCTACGAGCAGTACTTC.

Notes on this clone: The same CDR3 arises from other DNA sequences in this sample as well. The chain carries TRBV29-1 and TRBJ2-7, with TRBD2 matching 7 bases. Germline V lookup: CDR1 SQVTM, CDR2 ANQGSEA. The CDR3 extends over 11 amino acids. The J segment lost 3 bases and the V segment lost 6 bases, leaving 2 bases of the junction unmatched. This CDR3 is CSVGGGYEQYF. The CDR3 DNA reads as TGCAGCGTGGGGGGGGGCTACGAGCAGTACTTC.

The J gene is TRBJ2-3, the V gene TRBV4-1, with 15 nucleotides matching TRBD2. The CDR3 runs to 18 residues. V was pared by 4 bases and J by 0 bases, with 5 bases of the junction left unmatched. Per the germline V gene, CDR1 is MGHRA and CDR2 is YSYEKL. Written as DNA, the CDR3 is TGCGCCAGCAGCCTCGGACTAGCGGGAGGGCCTAGCACAGATACGCAGTATTTT. It specifies CASSLGLAGGPSTDTQYF.

The V and J genes are TRBV28 and TRBJ2-7; 12 bases match TRBD2. Germline loops: CDR1 MDHEN, CDR2 SYDVKM. The V and J ends lost 6 bases and 3 bases, in that order; junction bases with no gene match: 9. The CDR3 length is 16 residues. The CDR3 DNA reads as TGTGCCAGCAGACGGACTAGCGGGGTGCTCCACTACGAGCAGTACTTC. It is translated as CASRRTSGVLHYEQYF.

This clone was observed a single time. The junction and the germline gene differ at one end; a read error may be behind it. The V and J genes are TRBV5-1 and TRBJ2-2, with TRBD1 identical over 8 bases. This CDR3 is built from 17 residues. In germline, CDR1 is SGHRS, CDR2 YFSETQ. CDR3 protein: CAGSVDRGGLDTGELFF. CDR3 DNA sequence: TGCGCCGGCAGCGTCGACAGGGGCGGTTTGGACACCGGGGAGCTGTTTTTT. Combining the CDR3 with reference TRBV5-1 and TRBJ2-2 gives the whole variable domain KAGVTQTPRYLIKTRGQQVTLSCSPISGHRSVSWYQQTPGQGLQFLFEYFSETQRNKGNFPGRFSGRQFSNSRSEMNVSTLELGDSALYLCAGSVDRGGLDTGELFFGEGSRLTVL.

Here the CDR3 DNA reads TGTGCCAGCAGCCGCATGAACACCGGGGAGCTGTTTTTT. This encodes CASSRMNTGELFF. V is TRBV7-2 and J is TRBJ2-2; unclear D gene. This CDR3 contains 13 residues. Germline lookup yields CDR1 SGHTA and CDR2 FQGNSA. The V end lost 5 bases, the J end lost 1 base, and 5 bases lay between the germline ends.

The chain uses TRBV19 and TRBJ1-1; D not resolved. CDR3 length: 13 residues. CDR1 is LNHDA and CDR2 is SQIVND in the germline V gene (reference sequence). V was trimmed by 4 bases and J by 8 bases, leaving 14 bases between them. The CDR3 region has the DNA TGTGCCAGTAGTACCATGCTACCGTCGGAAGCTTTCTTT. Translated: CASSTMLPSEAFF. Drawing the rest from reference TRBV19 and TRBJ1-1, the complete variable domain is DGGITQSPKYLFRKEGQNVTLSCEQNLNHDAMYWYRQDPGQGLRLIYYSQIVNDFQKGDIAEGYSVSREKKESFPLTVTSAQKNPTAFYLCASSTMLPSEAFFGQGTRLTVV.